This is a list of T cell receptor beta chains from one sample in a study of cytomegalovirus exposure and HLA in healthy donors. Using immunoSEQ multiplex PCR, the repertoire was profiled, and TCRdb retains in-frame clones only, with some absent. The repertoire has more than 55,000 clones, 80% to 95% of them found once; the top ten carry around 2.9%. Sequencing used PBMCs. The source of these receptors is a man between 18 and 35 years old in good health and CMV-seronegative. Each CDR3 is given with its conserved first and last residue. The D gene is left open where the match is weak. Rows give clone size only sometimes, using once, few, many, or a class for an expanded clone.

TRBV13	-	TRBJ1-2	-	TGTGCCAGCGGGGGACCTCAGGTGGGGGGAACCTATGGCTACACCTTC	CASGGPQVGGTYGYTF
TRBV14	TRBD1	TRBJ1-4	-	TGTGCCAGCAGCCAAGGGGGGACAGCACGGAATGAAAAACTGTTTTTT	CASSQGGTARNEKLFF
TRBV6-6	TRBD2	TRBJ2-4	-	TGTGCCAGCAAGGCGGGAGGTACTAAAAACATTCAGTACTTC	CASKAGGTKNIQYF
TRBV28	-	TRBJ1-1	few	TGTGCCAGCAGTCTCCTCTCCCTACCTGAAGCTTTCTTT	CASSLLSLPEAFF
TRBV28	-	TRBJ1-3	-	TGTGCCAGCAGTTTGTCAGGGGATGGAAACACCATATATTTT	CASSLSGDGNTIYF
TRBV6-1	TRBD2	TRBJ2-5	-	TGTGCCAGTAGGCCTAGCGGGAGGGGACTAGAGACCCAGTACTTC	CASRPSGRGLETQYF
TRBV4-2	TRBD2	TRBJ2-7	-	TGTGCCAGCAGCCAAGGTGCTAGCGGGAGAGGACCCTACGAGCAGTACTTC	CASSQGASGRGPYEQYF
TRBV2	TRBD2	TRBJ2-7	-	TGTGCCAGCAGGGCGACGCTCATTTACACTAGCGGCCCATACTTCTACGAGCAGTACTTC	CASRATLIYTSGPYFYEQYF
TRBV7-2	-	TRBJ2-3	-	TGTGCCAGCAGCTTAGGGGCAGGGGCGCCTAATACGCAGTATTTT	CASSLGAGAPNTQYF
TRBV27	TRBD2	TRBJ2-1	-	TGTGCCAGCACCCGAATAGCGGGGGCCTACAATGAGCAGTTCTTC	CASTRIAGAYNEQFF
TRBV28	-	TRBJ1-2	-	TGTGCCAGCAGTTACCCACCCAGGGGCGGGCGTGGCTATGGCTACACCTTC	CASSYPPRGGRGYGYTF
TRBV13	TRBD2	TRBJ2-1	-	TGTGCCAGCAGCTCCACGCCGGGACTAGCGGGGATCGGCTCCTACAATGAGCAGTTCTTC	CASSSTPGLAGIGSYNEQFF
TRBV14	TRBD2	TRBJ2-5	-	TGTGCCAGCAGCCAAAATAGCGGGAGGGGTGAGACCCAGTACTTC	CASSQNSGRGETQYF
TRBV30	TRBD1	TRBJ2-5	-	TGTGCCTGGGACAGGGGGTTCCAAGAGACCCAGTACTTC	CAWDRGFQETQYF
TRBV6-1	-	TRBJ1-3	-	TGTGCCAGCAGTGATAAGGGACTTGGAAACACCATATATTTT	CASSDKGLGNTIYF
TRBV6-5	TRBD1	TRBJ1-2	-	TGTGCCAGCAGTTTCGCGACAGGGAGCGGCTACACCTTC	CASSFATGSGYTF
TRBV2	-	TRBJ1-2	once	TGTGCCAGCAGTAGACAGGTGACAAAATATGGCTACACCTTC	CASSRQVTKYGYTF
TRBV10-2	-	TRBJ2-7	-	TGCGCCAGCAGTGAGTCACGCACGACACGTTCCTACGAGCAGTACTTC	CASSESRTTRSYEQYF
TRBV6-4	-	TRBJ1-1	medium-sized	TGTGCCAGCAGTGATAGCAGCAACACTGAAGCTTTCTTT	CASSDSSNTEAFF
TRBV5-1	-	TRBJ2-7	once	TGCGCCAGCAGCTTGGCCGGGGGGACAAACTACGAGCAGTACTTC	CASSLAGGTNYEQYF
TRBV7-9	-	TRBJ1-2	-	TGTGCCAGCAGCTTAGGGGGGGGCAGTGGCTACACCTTC	CASSLGGGSGYTF
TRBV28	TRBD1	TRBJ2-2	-	TGTGCCAGCAGTTTCCCGGGGACAGGAGCCGGGGAGCTGTTTTTT	CASSFPGTGAGELFF
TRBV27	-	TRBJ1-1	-	TGTGCCAGCAGTTTATCCAGGAACACTGAAGCTTTCTTT	CASSLSRNTEAFF
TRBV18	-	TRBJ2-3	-	TGTGCCAGCTCACCAGGGACTAGCACAGATACGCAGTATTTT	CASSPGTSTDTQYF
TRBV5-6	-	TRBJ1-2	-	TGTGCCAGCGCCCAAACAGGAGGGAACTATGGCTACACCTTC	CASAQTGGNYGYTF
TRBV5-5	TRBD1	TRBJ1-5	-	TGTGCCAGCAGCTTGGGGGGGGGACAGGGACGAGAACAGCCCCAGCATTTT	CASSLGGGQGREQPQHF
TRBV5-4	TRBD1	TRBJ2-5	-	TGTGCCAGCAGCTTGGCCATGACAGGGGGCGGCGAGACCCAGTACTTC	CASSLAMTGGGETQYF